The rows below give T cell receptor beta chains drawn from one sample of a study of blood T cell repertoires in COVID-19. The method was immunoSEQ multiplex PCR; TCRdb's version includes in-frame clones alone and lacks a portion of them. Here the sample spans around 270,000 clones, about 88% being singletons. Source material: peripheral blood. The origin of the receptors is a man under 40 with active or convalescent COVID-19. Both conserved end residues are part of each CDR3. A D gene is named only where the DNA matches it firmly. Some rows have no size entry. The others give once, few or many, or a class for an expanded clone.

d_gene	abundance	v_gene	len	j_gene	CDR3aa	CDR3nt
-	few	TRBV30	14	TRBJ1-3	CAWSKASSGNTIYF	TGTGCCTGGAGTAAGGCTAGCTCTGGAAACACCATATATTTT
-	once	TRBV9	14	TRBJ2-1	CASSTTDSGFEQFF	TGTGCCAGCAGCACGACGGACTCCGGGTTTGAGCAGTTCTTC
TRBD1	-	TRBV5-6	14	TRBJ2-7	CASSLSGQVLEQYF	TGTGCCAGCAGCTTGTCGGGACAGGTCCTCGAGCAGTACTTC
TRBD2	-	TRBV7-2	15	TRBJ2-3	CASSFRAGATDTQYF	TGTGCCAGCAGCTTCAGAGCGGGGGCCACAGATACGCAGTATTTT
-	once	TRBV7-9	14	TRBJ2-7	CASSYSGRSYEQYF	TGTGCCAGCAGCTATAGCGGCAGATCCTACGAGCAGTACTTC
-	-	TRBV2	13	TRBJ1-1	CASSLTGSTEAFF	TGTGCCAGCAGTCTCACAGGGAGCACTGAAGCTTTCTTT
-	-	TRBV7-2	14	TRBJ1-2	CASSFLQGVYGYTF	TGTGCCAGCAGCTTCTTACAGGGCGTTTATGGCTACACCTTC
-	-	TRBV5-6	18	TRBJ1-6	CASSYFWVGGAYNSPLHF	TGTGCCAGCAGCTACTTCTGGGTAGGGGGAGCCTATAATTCACCCCTCCACTTT
-	-	TRBV7-9	13	TRBJ2-1	CASSLPTYNEQFF	TGTGCCAGCAGCTTACCCACTTACAATGAGCAGTTCTTC
TRBD1	-	TRBV19	14	TRBJ1-2	CASRPRGQSGGYTF	TGTGCCAGTAGGCCACGGGGACAGTCTGGTGGCTACACCTTC
TRBD1	-	TRBV10-3	14	TRBJ1-2	CAISDTMTGSGYTF	TGTGCCATCAGTGATACCATGACAGGGTCCGGCTACACCTTC
-	-	TRBV7-9	12	TRBJ1-1	CASSLRGSEAFF	TGTGCCAGCAGCTTAAGGGGGTCCGAAGCTTTCTTT
TRBD2	-	TRBV3-1/TRBV3-2	15	TRBJ2-3	CASSQSGGSTDTQYF	TGTGCCAGCAGCCAAAGCGGGGGGAGCACAGATACGCAGTATTTT
TRBD1	-	TRBV2	15	TRBJ2-5	CASSDRGRGEETQYF	TGTGCCAGTAGCGACAGGGGGCGAGGGGAAGAGACCCAGTACTTC
-	-	TRBV7-8	16	TRBJ2-7	CASSTPQDLPRYEQYF	TGTGCCAGCAGCACCCCTCAGGATTTACCCCGCTACGAGCAGTACTTC
-	-	TRBV6-5	14	TRBJ1-1	CASTEVLEETEAFF	TGTGCCAGCACCGAAGTCCTTGAGGAGACTGAAGCTTTCTTT
-	-	TRBV30	19	TRBJ1-1	CAWSAGLFAGKGGGTEAFF	TGTGCCTGGAGTGCGGGGTTGTTTGCAGGAAAGGGTGGAGGCACTGAAGCTTTCTTT
-	-	TRBV5-4	13	TRBJ1-1	CASSLDRATEAFF	TGTGCCAGCAGCTTGGACAGGGCCACTGAAGCTTTCTTT
TRBD2	-	TRBV7-2	13	TRBJ2-5	CASRGGGTETQYF	TGTGCCAGCAGAGGCGGGGGGACTGAGACCCAGTACTTC
-	-	TRBV2	17	TRBJ2-7	CASSEVRGAIVGYEQYF	TGTGCCAGCAGTGAAGTAAGGGGCGCGATCGTGGGGTACGAGCAGTACTTC
-	-	TRBV11-3	15	TRBJ2-1	CASSLELGGGNEQFF	TGTGCCAGCAGCTTAGAACTCGGGGGTGGGAATGAGCAGTTCTTC
TRBD2	-	TRBV27	14	TRBJ2-1	CASSWRTSGNEQFF	TGTGCCAGCAGTTGGAGGACTAGCGGCAATGAGCAGTTCTTC
TRBD2	-	TRBV7-2	13	TRBJ2-7	CASSGGGSYEQYF	TGTGCCAGCAGCGGGGGGGGCTCCTACGAGCAGTACTTC
TRBD2	-	TRBV3-1/TRBV3-2	17	TRBJ2-4	CASSQGFWGGNKNIQYF	TGTGCCAGCAGCCAAGGGTTTTGGGGGGGGAACAAAAACATTCAGTACTTC
-	-	TRBV5-8	12	TRBJ1-1	CASSLEGLEAFF	TGTGCCAGCAGCTTGGAGGGACTAGAAGCTTTCTTT
TRBD2	-	TRBV7-2	15	TRBJ2-3	CASSSTSGTTDTQYF	TGTGCCAGCAGCTCGACTAGCGGGACCACAGATACGCAGTATTTT
TRBD2	once	TRBV7-8	14	TRBJ2-2	CASSQTSRAGELFF	TGTGCCAGCAGCCAGACTAGCCGCGCCGGGGAGCTGTTTTTT
-	-	TRBV5-6	13	TRBJ2-7	CASSFPGAYEQYF	TGTGCCAGCAGCTTTCCGGGAGCCTACGAGCAGTACTTC
TRBD2	-	TRBV9	15	TRBJ2-5	CASSVSGGARETQYF	TGTGCCAGCAGCGTAAGCGGGGGGGCCCGGGAGACCCAGTACTTC
TRBD2	-	TRBV7-8	13	TRBJ2-1	CASRLAGDNEQFF	TGTGCCAGCAGACTAGCGGGGGACAATGAGCAGTTCTTC
-	-	TRBV7-9	13	TRBJ2-5	CASSFRSKETQYF	TGTGCCAGCAGCTTCCGTTCTAAAGAGACCCAGTACTTC
-	once	TRBV12-3/TRBV12-4	13	TRBJ1-5	CASSLTFNQPQHF	TGTGCCAGCAGTTTAACATTCAATCAGCCCCAGCATTTT
TRBD2	-	TRBV4-2	16	TRBJ2-2	CASSRRGGQNTGELFF	TGTGCCAGCAGCCGTCGCGGGGGGCAGAACACCGGGGAGCTGTTTTTT
TRBD1	-	TRBV24-1	17	TRBJ2-2	CATSGRQGGSSTGELFF	TGTGCCACCAGTGGGCGACAGGGGGGCAGTAGCACCGGGGAGCTGTTTTTT
-	few	TRBV18	16	TRBJ2-5	CASSPLIQGRGETQYF	TGTGCCAGCTCACCACTCATCCAGGGGAGGGGAGAGACCCAGTACTTC
-	few	TRBV25-1	14	TRBJ1-3	CASSEYTGPDTIYF	TGTGCCAGCAGTGAATATACAGGTCCGGACACCATATATTTT
-	-	TRBV5-1	11	TRBJ1-1	CASSLEGIPFF	TGCGCCAGCAGCTTGGAGGGGATCCCTTTCTTT
TRBD1	-	TRBV6-1	15	TRBJ2-4	CASSETTGEKNIQYF	TGTGCCAGCAGTGAGACTACAGGGGAAAAAAACATTCAGTACTTC
-	-	TRBV7-9	16	TRBJ1-1	CASSLAESKAGTEAFF	TGTGCCAGCAGCTTAGCGGAGTCTAAAGCGGGCACTGAAGCTTTCTTT
-	-	TRBV10-2	15	TRBJ1-1	CASSDPPGLNTEAFF	TGCGCCAGCAGTGATCCCCCAGGCTTGAACACTGAAGCTTTCTTT
-	-	TRBV5-1	15	TRBJ1-2	CASSLAGAGGYGYTF	TGCGCCAGCAGCTTGGCGGGGGCGGGAGGCTATGGCTACACCTTC
-	-	TRBV5-1	13	TRBJ1-5	CASSLGLNQPQHF	TGCGCCAGCAGCTTGGGTCTCAATCAGCCCCAGCATTTT
-	-	TRBV5-1	12	TRBJ1-1	CASRQMNTEAFF	TGCGCCAGTCGACAGATGAACACTGAAGCTTTCTTT
TRBD1	-	TRBV5-8	15	TRBJ2-7	CASSSSGTGIYEQYF	TGTGCCAGCAGCTCCTCCGGGACAGGGATCTACGAGCAGTACTTC
-	-	TRBV13	14	TRBJ1-2	CASSPSGGVDGYTF	TGTGCCAGCAGCCCCTCGGGAGGGGTGGATGGCTACACCTTC
TRBD1	-	TRBV5-1	14	TRBJ1-1	CASSPDRGYAEAFF	TGCGCCAGCAGCCCTGACAGGGGGTATGCTGAAGCTTTCTTT
-	-	TRBV6-6	15	TRBJ1-5	CASSRTGLSNQPQHF	TGTGCCAGCAGTCGAACAGGGTTAAGCAATCAGCCCCAGCATTTT
TRBD2	-	TRBV6-5	15	TRBJ2-7	CASRLRTSGAYEQYF	TGTGCCAGCAGGTTACGGACTAGCGGTGCCTACGAGCAGTACTTC
TRBD2	-	TRBV7-3	16	TRBJ2-3	CASSLGLAGDTDTQYF	TGTGCCAGCAGCTTGGGACTAGCGGGGGACACAGATACGCAGTATTTT
TRBD1	-	TRBV19	15	TRBJ1-5	CASSFITGGTQPQHF	TGTGCCAGTAGTTTTATAACAGGGGGCACTCAGCCCCAGCATTTT
-	-	TRBV7-2	14	TRBJ2-2	CASSRTGSTGELFF	TGTGCCAGCAGCAGAACAGGGTCCACCGGGGAGCTGTTTTTT
-	-	TRBV30	14	TRBJ1-3	CAWSVGSSGNTIYF	TGTGCCTGGAGTGTAGGGAGCTCTGGAAACACCATATATTTT